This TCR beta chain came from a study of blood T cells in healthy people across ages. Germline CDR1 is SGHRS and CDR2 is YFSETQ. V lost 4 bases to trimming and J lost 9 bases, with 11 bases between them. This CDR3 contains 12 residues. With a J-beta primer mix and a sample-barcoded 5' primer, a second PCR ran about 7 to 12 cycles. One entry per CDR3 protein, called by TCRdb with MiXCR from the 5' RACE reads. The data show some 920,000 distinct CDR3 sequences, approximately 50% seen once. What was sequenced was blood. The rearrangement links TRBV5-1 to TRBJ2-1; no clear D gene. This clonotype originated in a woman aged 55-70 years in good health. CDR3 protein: CASSTELGEQFF. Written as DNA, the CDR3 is TGCGCCAGCAGCACCGAGCTGGGTGAGCAGTTCTTC.